This paragraph reports one T cell receptor (beta chain). The entry originates in a study of cytomegalovirus exposure and HLA in healthy donors. This CDR3 spans 14 amino acids. Germline V gene sequence: CDR1 SGHVS, CDR2 FQNEAQ. Trimming took off 0 bases at V and 4 bases at J, with 8 bases between the two ends. The PCR contained 60 Vbeta and 13 Jbeta primers. Data came from immunoSEQ multiplex PCR; TCRdb stores just in-frame clones and leaves some out. The sample carries about 150,000 clones, about 85% recorded once. J is TRBJ2-3 and V is TRBV7-8; the D is unclear. The sequenced sample consisted of PBMCs. This clonotype was obtained from a boy younger than 10 in good health and CMV-seronegative. This CDR3 is CASSLARVPDTQYF. The CDR3 bases are TGTGCCAGCAGCTTAGCGAGAGTACCAGATACGCAGTATTTT.